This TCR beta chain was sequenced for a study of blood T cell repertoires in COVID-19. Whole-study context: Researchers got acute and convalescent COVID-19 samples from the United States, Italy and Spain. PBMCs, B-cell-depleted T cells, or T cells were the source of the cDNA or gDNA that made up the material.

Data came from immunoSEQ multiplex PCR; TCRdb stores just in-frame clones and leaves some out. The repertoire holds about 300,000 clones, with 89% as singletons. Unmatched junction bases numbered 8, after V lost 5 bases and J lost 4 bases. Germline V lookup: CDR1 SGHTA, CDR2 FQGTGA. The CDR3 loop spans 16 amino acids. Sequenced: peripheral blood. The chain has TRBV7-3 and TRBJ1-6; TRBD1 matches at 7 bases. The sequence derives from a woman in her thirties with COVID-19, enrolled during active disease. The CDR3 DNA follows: TGTGCCAGCAGCAGGGGGCCGAGCTCGTATAATTCACCCCTCCACTTT. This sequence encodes CASSRGPSSYNSPLHF. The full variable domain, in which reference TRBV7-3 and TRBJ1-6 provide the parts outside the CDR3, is GAGVSQTPSNKVTEKGKYVELRCDPISGHTALYWYRQSLGQGPEFLIYFQGTGAADDSGLPNDRFFAVRPEGSVSTLKIQRTERGDSAVYLCASSRGPSSYNSPLHFGNGTRLTVT.